This T cell receptor beta chain was captured in a study of blood T cell repertoires in COVID-19 (dated by TCRdb to about 2020). Notes on the research overall: The collaborator samples originated in the United States, Italy and Spain and spanned the acute and convalescent phases of COVID-19. Subjects who had been exposed to COVID-19, were actively infected with it, or had recovered from it provided the deeply sampled blood TCRbeta repertoires that made up the dataset. Nearly every sample came with metadata listing a de-identified subject ID, COVID-19 status, age in years and sex. Where available, HLA class I and class II types were taken from metadata supplied by the sample provider and were not determined by assay-based typing. The repertoires were released in a freely available public database meant as a resource for research on the immune response to SARS-CoV-2. The samples were drawn from the first 160 participants of the ongoing ImmuneRACE study and from about 1,200 subjects provided by 6 global collaborators. The material from the prospective study consisted of cDNA or gDNA derived from T cells, B-cell-depleted T cells, or PBMCs. The study at large found these results: Clinical and demographic metadata were provided uncurated, with the amount varying by source and participant.

The collaborating institutions used their own protocols to collect whole blood in K2EDTA tubes. For TCRbeta analysis, collaborators shipped samples as frozen whole blood, isolated PBMCs, or DNA extracted from either of those sample types. TCRbeta CDR3 regions were amplified from genomic DNA by means of the immunoSEQ Assay, a bias-controlled multiplex PCR. The paper's processing steps were these. Within the assay, amplification of reference gene primers was used to estimate how many nucleated cells each sample contained. To quantify the absolute abundance of each unique TCRbeta CDR3 rearrangement, sequence reads were collapsed and filtered. Productive Simpson clonality was computed per sample as the square root of Simpson's diversity index over productive rearrangements. This immuneACCESS table, as held by TCRdb, lists in-frame sequences with V and J called but not all clones. Of the missing ones, under half trace to an unresolved V gene in checked studies; the others have no known cause. V and J calls and clone size are those listed in that table; D and trimming were worked out from the DNA. A total of approximately 140,000 clones appear in this sample, about nine tenths of them only once. Together, the top ten hold roughly 4% of the sample.

According to the germline V gene (reference sequence), CDR1 reads LNHDA and CDR2 reads SQIVND. The V and J ends are trimmed by 0 bases and 2 bases, leaving 16 bases between them. The CDR3, cysteine through phenylalanine, is 18 amino acids long. The kept DNA is CDR3 alone, 54 bases in frame from the first base. With regard to this clone: Its antigen remains unidentified. No much larger clone exists at a distance of one base, and base qualities are not known.

This sequence was found in a woman in her sixties or seventies with active or convalescent COVID-19. Material for sequencing was peripheral blood. The chain couples TRBV19 to TRBJ2-2, with TRBD2 tentatively as D gene (6 bases match). The sequence in DNA is TGTGCCAGTAGTATAGACGCTCTAAGGGACTCAAACACCGGGGAGCTGTTTTTT. This gives the protein CASSIDALRDSNTGELFF.